The present T cell receptor (beta chain) was sequenced within a study of shared clonotypes between healthy human individuals. The assay was run at deep level. Several immunoSEQ plates held equal portions of the genomic DNA taken from each subset. Sequencing used immunoSEQ multiplex PCR; TCRdb keeps in-frame clones, though not all of them. Counted here are 600,000 to 750,000 clones, 72% occurring once; the ten biggest clones make up around 2%. Germline trimming cut 6 bases from V and 2 bases from J; bases unmatched to any gene: 5. CDR1 MNHNY and CDR2 SVGAGI come from the germline V gene (reference sequence). CDR3 length: 14 residues.

The V call is TRBV6-6, the J call TRBJ2-5, with TRBD2 identical over 8 bases. This receptor was identified in a woman between 25 and 40 years old in good health. Input material: memory CD4+ T cells sorted from blood. The subset denotes: CD45RA-negative fraction. This CDR3 reads CASRGLAGQETQYF. The CDR3 bases are TGTGCCAGCAGAGGACTAGCCGGGCAAGAGACCCAGTACTTC.